A single sample is the source of the 16 T cell receptor beta chains below, sequenced in a study of blood T cell repertoires in COVID-19. Sequenced by immunoSEQ multiplex PCR; TCRdb stores in-frame clones only, minus some. The table lists 40,000 or so clones, around 84% of them singletons, with about an eighth in the top ten. Material for sequencing was peripheral blood. The receptors come from a human donor in a cohort sampled during active COVID-19.

The CDR3 coding sequence is TGTGCCAGCAGCTTACACGGACAGGATAATGAAAAACTGTTTTTT. Its translation: CASSLHGQDNEKLFF. J is TRBJ1-4 and V is TRBV7-9; 7 bases match TRBD1. The germline V gene encodes CDR1 SEHNR and CDR2 FQNEAQ (reference sequence). V shed 2 bases, J shed 4 bases, and the junction held 4 bases outside the gene matches. The CDR3 has 15 amino acids. Filled out from reference TRBV7-9 and TRBJ1-4, the complete variable domain reads DTGVSQNPRHKITKRGQNVTFRCDPISEHNRLYWYRQTLGQGPEFLTYFQNEAQLEKSRLLSDRFSAERPKGSFSTLEIQRTEQGDSAMYLCASSLHGQDNEKLFFGSGTQLSVL.

This chain connects TRBV18 to TRBJ2-3; D ambiguous. The CDR3 is 14 amino acids. The germline V and J ends were trimmed by 3 bases and 4 bases, with 11 bases remaining between them. Germline CDR1 is KGHSH and CDR2 is LQKENI. The CDR3 bases are TGTGCCAGCTCACCCGAGATTTCCCCAGATACGCAGTATTTT. This gives the protein CASSPEISPDTQYF.

The rearrangement joins TRBV5-1 to TRBJ2-7, with 9 positions matching TRBD1. V shed 5 bases and J 2 bases; nucleotides not matched to a gene: 5. The CDR3 extends over 14 amino acids. Germline CDR1 SGHRS, CDR2 YFSETQ. This chain's CDR3 is CASRVDRGTYEQYF. The CDR3, as DNA: TGCGCCAGCAGAGTCGACAGGGGGACCTACGAGCAGTACTTC. Full variable domain (remainder filled in from reference TRBV5-1 and TRBJ2-7): KAGVTQTPRYLIKTRGQQVTLSCSPISGHRSVSWYQQTPGQGLQFLFEYFSETQRNKGNFPGRFSGRQFSNSRSEMNVSTLELGDSALYLCASRVDRGTYEQYFGPGTRLTVT.

This sequence joins TRBV7-3 and TRBJ2-3; D perhaps matches TRBD2 (6 bases). Germline CDR1 SGHTA, CDR2 FQGTGA. This CDR3 spans 14 amino acids. V was cut by 6 bases and J by 2 bases, with 12 bases left in between. CDR3 nucleotide sequence: TGTGCCAGCAGGGAGGGTCGGATCACAGATACGCAGTATTTT. This encodes CASREGRITDTQYF. The full variable domain, its missing parts supplied by reference TRBV7-3 and TRBJ2-3, is GAGVSQTPSNKVTEKGKYVELRCDPISGHTALYWYRQSLGQGPEFLIYFQGTGAADDSGLPNDRFFAVRPEGSVSTLKIQRTERGDSAVYLCASREGRITDTQYFGPGTRLTVL.

The table lists this clone with a count of one. The chain links TRBV10-1 to TRBJ2-1; 9 bases are a match to TRBD1. V lost 9 bases and J lost 8; bases outside the gene matches: 5. CDR3 length equals 12 residues. Germline V gene sequence: CDR1 WNHNN, CDR2 SYGVQD (reference sequence). The CDR3 region has the DNA TGCGCCAGTAGAACAGGGGGCTATGAGCAGTTCTTC. Residues: CASRTGGYEQFF.

This clone was recorded a few times. CDR3 region: CASSIAGTGADTQYF. The CDR3 DNA sequence: TGTGCCAGTAGTATAGCGGGGACAGGGGCAGATACGCAGTATTTT. The chain has TRBV19 and TRBJ2-3; TRBD1 agrees at 10 bases. Germline trimming cut 1 base from V and 4 bases from J; bases unmatched to any gene: 2. CDR3 size: 15 residues. Germline CDR1 is LNHDA and CDR2 is SQIVND (reference sequence).

The chain is built from TRBV7-2 and TRBJ1-1; 8 nucleotides align to TRBD1. Germline lookup yields CDR1 SGHTA and CDR2 FQGNSA. J was trimmed by 3 bases and V by 5 bases; bases with no gene match: 8. The CDR3 contains 15 residues. CDR3 protein: CASSKAGTGYTEAFF. CDR3 DNA sequence: TGTGCCAGCAGCAAAGCCGGGACAGGCTACACTGAAGCTTTCTTT.

This clone was seen only a few times. The chain combines TRBV2 with TRBJ2-4, with TRBD2 matching 7 bases. This CDR3 comprises 13 residues. The germline V gene encodes CDR1 SNHLY and CDR2 FYNNEI. The J segment lost 5 bases and the V segment lost 8 bases, leaving 6 bases of the junction unmatched. CDR3 sequence: CASGGVFENIQYF. The CDR3 DNA is TGTGCCAGCGGGGGGGTCTTCGAAAACATTCAGTACTTC.

The chain couples TRBV5-5 to TRBJ2-4; unclear D gene. V lost 4 bases, J lost 1 base, and 12 bases lay in between. This CDR3 contains 15 residues. The germline CDR1 and CDR2 sequences are SGHKS and YYEKEE (reference sequence). The CDR3 loop reads CASSPILWAKNIQYF. The CDR3 DNA reads as TGTGCCAGCAGCCCCATCCTATGGGCCAAAAACATTCAGTACTTC. The full variable domain, in which reference TRBV5-5 and TRBJ2-4 provide the parts outside the CDR3, is DAGVTQSPTHLIKTRGQQVTLRCSPISGHKSVSWYQQVLGQGPQFIFQYYEKEERGRGNFPDRFSARQFPNYSSELNVNALLLGDSALYLCASSPILWAKNIQYFGAGTRLSVL.

V gene TRBV7-6 combines with J gene TRBJ1-2, with 9 bases fitting TRBD1. The CDR3 sequence is 13 residues long. V dropped 8 bases and J dropped 4; count of bases not matched to a gene: 5. Germline V gives CDR1 SGHVS, CDR2 FNYEAQ. CDR3 region: CASGRTGAYGYTF. Written as DNA, the CDR3 is TGTGCCAGCGGCCGGACAGGGGCCTATGGCTACACCTTC.

V and J are TRBV7-2 and TRBJ1-5, with 10 positions matching TRBD1. Trimming took 1 base from V and 7 from J; bases not matched to a gene: 4. Germline V lookup: CDR1 SGHTA, CDR2 FQGNSA. This CDR3 spans 15 amino acids. CDR3 coding DNA: TGTGCCAGCAGCTTAGGGGGACAGGGGTCCCAGCCCCAGCATTTT. Translating gives CASSLGGQGSQPQHF. Complete variable domain (other parts from reference TRBV7-2 and TRBJ1-5): GAGVSQSPSNKVTEKGKDVELRCDPISGHTALYWYRQSLGQGLEFLIYFQGNSAPDKSGLPSDRFSAERTGGSVSTLTIQRTQQEDSAVYLCASSLGGQGSQPQHFGDGTRLSIL.

The genes are TRBV18 and TRBJ2-3, with 10 positions matching TRBD2. The V segment lost 2 bases and the J segment 2 bases; nucleotides outside the gene matches: 4. This CDR3 has 16 amino acids. CDR1 and CDR2 from the germline V gene are KGHSH and LQKENI. The CDR3 here is CASSPTSGDITDTQYF. DNA of the CDR3: TGTGCCAGCTCACCAACTAGCGGGGACATCACAGATACGCAGTATTTT.

The chain links TRBV19 to TRBJ2-5; 9 nucleotides align to TRBD2. The germline CDR1 and CDR2 sequences are LNHDA and SQIVND (reference sequence). The CDR3 has 17 residues. Unmatched junction bases numbered 13, after V lost 5 bases and J lost 3 bases. CDR3 in DNA: TGTGCCAGTAGTGGGTCGGGGAGCGGGGGGTTAAAAGAGACCCAGTACTTC. This translates into CASSGSGSGGLKETQYF. Filled out from reference TRBV19 and TRBJ2-5, the complete variable domain reads DGGITQSPKYLFRKEGQNVTLSCEQNLNHDAMYWYRQDPGQGLRLIYYSQIVNDFQKGDIAEGYSVSREKKESFPLTVTSAQKNPTAFYLCASSGSGSGGLKETQYFGPGTRLLVL.

The rearrangement uses TRBV2 and TRBJ1-5; 7 nucleotides line up with TRBD1. Germline-derived CDR1 and CDR2 are SNHLY and FYNNEI. The CDR3 extends over 14 amino acids. J was trimmed by 1 base and V by 6 bases; bases with no gene match: 3. The CDR3 nucleotides read TGTGCCAGCAGGTGGACAGGAAGCAATCAGCCCCAGCATTTT. Protein: CASRWTGSNQPQHF.

The chain recombines TRBV11-1 with TRBJ2-5; no reliable D call. This CDR3 spans 14 amino acids. Germline lookup yields CDR1 SGHAT and CDR2 FQDESV (reference sequence). V lost 3 bases to trimming and J lost 1 base, with 9 bases between them. The CDR3 here is CASSFSSIQETQYF. CDR3 DNA: TGTGCCAGCAGCTTTAGTAGTATCCAAGAGACCCAGTACTTC. The full variable domain, its missing parts supplied by reference TRBV11-1 and TRBJ2-5, is EAEVAQSPRYKITEKSQAVAFWCDPISGHATLYWYRQILGQGPELLVQFQDESVVDDSQLPKDRFSAERLKGVDSTLKIQPAELGDSAMYLCASSFSSIQETQYFGPGTRLLVL.

The chain combines TRBV11-2 with TRBJ2-7, with D perhaps matching TRBD1 (6 bases). V lost 1 base to trimming and J lost 9 bases, with 13 bases between them. The CDR3 totals 13 residues. Looked up from germline, CDR1 is SGHAT and CDR2 is FQNNGV. DNA for the CDR3: TGTGCCAGCAGCTTAGTACAGGGTCGATCGCAGTACTTC. It specifies CASSLVQGRSQYF.